This TCR beta chain was obtained from a study of beta chain features in type 1 diabetes. CDR1 MNHEY and CDR2 SMNVEV come from the germline V gene (reference sequence). V lost 5 bases to trimming and J lost 7 bases; unmatched junction nucleotides: 13. The CDR3 runs to 16 residues. All of the isolated RNA was reverse transcribed, so expressed TCRB transcripts were sequenced. Roughly 3.6 million reads on average were seen across naive, central memory and regulatory T cell samples. Clones were sequenced by immunoSEQ multiplex PCR, and TCRdb holds only the in-frame ones, with some missing. The repertoire holds around 150,000 clones, with 10% to 13% as singletons. This clone was recorded a few times. The target antigen is unknown. Study-level results: Moderate but significant shortening of TCRB CDR3s was recorded in all four CD4+ subsets from Type 1 diabetes patients.

The receptor was isolated from a man aged 30 to 39 with type 1 diabetes. The source material was central memory CD4+ T cells from blood. This rearrangement joins TRBV27 to TRBJ1-3, with 8 nucleotides matching TRBD1. Here the CDR3 reads CASSPHQTGARNTIYF. The CDR3 DNA follows: TGTGCCAGCAGTCCCCACCAGACAGGGGCCAGGAACACCATATATTTT.